This T cell receptor (beta chain) was documented in a study of blood T cell repertoires in COVID-19. Trimming stripped 0 bases from V and 9 bases from J, with 21 bases between. CDR1 is KGHSH and CDR2 is LQKENI in the germline V gene. The CDR3 runs to 17 residues. The protocol was immunoSEQ multiplex PCR, while the TCRdb copy is restricted to in-frame clones and leaves out a portion. The data show about 14,000 clones, 90% seen once. The specimen sequenced was peripheral blood. The chain joins TRBV18 to TRBJ2-1; a possible D gene is TRBD2 (5 bases). The sequence came from a human donor in a cohort sampled during active COVID-19. The CDR3 protein is CASSPPGWRTPWGEQFF. The CDR3 DNA sequence: TGTGCCAGCTCACCACCGGGGTGGAGGACCCCCTGGGGTGAGCAGTTCTTC.